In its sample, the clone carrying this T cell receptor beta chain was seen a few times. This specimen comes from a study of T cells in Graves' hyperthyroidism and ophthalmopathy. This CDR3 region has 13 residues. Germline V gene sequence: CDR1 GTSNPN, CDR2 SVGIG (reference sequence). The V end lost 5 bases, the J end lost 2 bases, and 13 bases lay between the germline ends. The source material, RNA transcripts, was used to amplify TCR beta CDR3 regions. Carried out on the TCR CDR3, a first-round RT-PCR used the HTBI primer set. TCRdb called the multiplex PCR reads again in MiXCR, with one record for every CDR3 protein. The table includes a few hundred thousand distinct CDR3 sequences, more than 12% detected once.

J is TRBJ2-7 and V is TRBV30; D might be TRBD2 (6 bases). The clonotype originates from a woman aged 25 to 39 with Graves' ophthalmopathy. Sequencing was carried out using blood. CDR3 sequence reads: CAWARTTTYEQYF. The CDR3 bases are TGTGCCTGGGCAAGGACTACCACCTACGAGCAGTACTTC. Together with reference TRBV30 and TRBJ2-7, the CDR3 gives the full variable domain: SQTIHQWPATLVQPVGSPLSLECTVEGTSNPNLYWYRQAAGRGLQLLFYSVGIGQISSEVPQNLSASRPQDRQFILSSKKLLLSDSGFYLCAWARTTTYEQYFGPGTRLTVT.